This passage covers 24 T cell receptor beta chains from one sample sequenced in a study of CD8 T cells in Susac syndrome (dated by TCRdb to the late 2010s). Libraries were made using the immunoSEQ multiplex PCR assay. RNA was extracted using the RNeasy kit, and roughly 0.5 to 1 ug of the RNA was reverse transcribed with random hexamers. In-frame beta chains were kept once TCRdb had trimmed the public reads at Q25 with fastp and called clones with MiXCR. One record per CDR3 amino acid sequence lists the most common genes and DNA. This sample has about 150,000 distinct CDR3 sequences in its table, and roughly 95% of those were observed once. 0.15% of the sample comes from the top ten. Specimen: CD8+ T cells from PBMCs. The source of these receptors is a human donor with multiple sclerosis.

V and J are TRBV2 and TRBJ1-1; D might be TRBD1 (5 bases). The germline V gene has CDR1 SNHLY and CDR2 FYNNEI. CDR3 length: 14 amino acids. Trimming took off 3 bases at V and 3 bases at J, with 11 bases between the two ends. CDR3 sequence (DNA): TGTGCCAGCAGTGATTATGGGGGAGACACTGAAGCTTTCTTT. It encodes CASSDYGGDTEAFF.

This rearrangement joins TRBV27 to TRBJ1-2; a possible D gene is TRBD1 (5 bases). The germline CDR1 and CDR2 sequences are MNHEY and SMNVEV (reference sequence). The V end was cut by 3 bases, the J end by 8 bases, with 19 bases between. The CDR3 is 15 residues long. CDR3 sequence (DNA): TGTGCCAGCAGTTTGCAGAACTCCCCAGGGTCGGGCTACACCTTC. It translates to CASSLQNSPGSGYTF.

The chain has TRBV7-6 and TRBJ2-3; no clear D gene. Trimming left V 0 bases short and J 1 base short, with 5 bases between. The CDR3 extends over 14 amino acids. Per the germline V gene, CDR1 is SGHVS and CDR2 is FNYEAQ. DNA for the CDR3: TGTGCCAGCAGCTTAGCCGTTGGCACAGATACGCAGTATTTT. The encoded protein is CASSLAVGTDTQYF.

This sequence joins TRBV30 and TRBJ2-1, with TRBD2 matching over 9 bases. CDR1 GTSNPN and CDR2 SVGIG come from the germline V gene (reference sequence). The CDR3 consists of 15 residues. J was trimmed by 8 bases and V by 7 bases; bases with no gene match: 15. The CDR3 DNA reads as TGTGCCTTGGGCGAGGCGGGGGGGCTTGAGCATGAGCAGTTCTTC. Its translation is CALGEAGGLEHEQFF.

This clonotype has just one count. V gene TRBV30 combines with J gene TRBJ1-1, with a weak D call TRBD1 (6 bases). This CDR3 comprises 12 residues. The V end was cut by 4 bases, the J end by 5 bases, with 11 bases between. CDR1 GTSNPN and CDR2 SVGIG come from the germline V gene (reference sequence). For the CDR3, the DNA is TGTGCCTGGAAAACAGGGTTGACTGAAGCTTTCTTT. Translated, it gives CAWKTGLTEAFF. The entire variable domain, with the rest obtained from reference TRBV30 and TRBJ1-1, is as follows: SQTIHQWPATLVQPVGSPLSLECTVEGTSNPNLYWYRQAAGRGLQLLFYSVGIGQISSEVPQNLSASRPQDRQFILSSKKLLLSDSGFYLCAWKTGLTEAFFGQGTRLTVV.

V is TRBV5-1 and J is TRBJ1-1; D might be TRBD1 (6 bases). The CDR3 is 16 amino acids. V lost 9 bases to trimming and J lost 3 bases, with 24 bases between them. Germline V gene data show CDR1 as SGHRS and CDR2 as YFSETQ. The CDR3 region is CATQKVAGVLDTEAFF. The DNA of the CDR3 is TGCGCCACCCAGAAGGTAGCAGGGGTTTTGGACACTGAAGCTTTCTTT. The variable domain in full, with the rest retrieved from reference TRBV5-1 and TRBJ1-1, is KAGVTQTPRYLIKTRGQQVTLSCSPISGHRSVSWYQQTPGQGLQFLFEYFSETQRNKGNFPGRFSGRQFSNSRSEMNVSTLELGDSALYLCATQKVAGVLDTEAFFGQGTRLTVV.

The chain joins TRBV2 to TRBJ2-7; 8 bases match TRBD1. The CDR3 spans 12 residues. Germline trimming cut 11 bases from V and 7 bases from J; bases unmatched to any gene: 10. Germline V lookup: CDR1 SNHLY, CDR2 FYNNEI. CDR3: CAGGQGPVEQYF. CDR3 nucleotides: TGTGCCGGAGGACAGGGCCCGGTTGAGCAGTACTTC.

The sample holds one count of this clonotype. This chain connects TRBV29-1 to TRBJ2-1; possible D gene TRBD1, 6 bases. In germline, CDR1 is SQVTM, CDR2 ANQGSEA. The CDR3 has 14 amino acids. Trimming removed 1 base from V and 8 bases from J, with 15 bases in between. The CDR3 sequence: CSVEGPGVEHEQFF. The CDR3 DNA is TGCAGCGTTGAAGGGCCAGGGGTGGAACATGAGCAGTTCTTC.

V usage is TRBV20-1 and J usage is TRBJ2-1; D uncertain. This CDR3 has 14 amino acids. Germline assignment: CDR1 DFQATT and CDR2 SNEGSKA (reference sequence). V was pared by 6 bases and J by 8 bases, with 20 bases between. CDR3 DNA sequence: TGCAGTGCGGACCCGATCGGTCTCACGGATGAGCAGTTCTTC. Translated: CSADPIGLTDEQFF.

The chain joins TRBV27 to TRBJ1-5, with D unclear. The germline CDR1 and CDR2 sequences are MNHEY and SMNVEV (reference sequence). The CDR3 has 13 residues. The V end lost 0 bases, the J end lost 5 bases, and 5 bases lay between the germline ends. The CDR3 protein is CASSLSVDQPQHF. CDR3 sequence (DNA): TGTGCCAGCAGTTTATCAGTGGATCAGCCCCAGCATTTT.

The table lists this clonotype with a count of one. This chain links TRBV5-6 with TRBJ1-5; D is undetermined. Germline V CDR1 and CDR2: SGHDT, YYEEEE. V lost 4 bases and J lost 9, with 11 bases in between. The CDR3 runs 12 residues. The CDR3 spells CASSLLNGPQHF. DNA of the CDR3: TGTGCCAGCAGCCTCTTAAACGGGCCCCAGCATTTT.

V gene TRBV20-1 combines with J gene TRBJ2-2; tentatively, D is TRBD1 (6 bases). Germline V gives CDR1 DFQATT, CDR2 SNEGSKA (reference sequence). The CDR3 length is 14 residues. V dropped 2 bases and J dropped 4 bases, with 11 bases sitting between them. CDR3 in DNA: TGCAGTGCTAGACAGGGGTCGGGCACCGGGGAGCTGTTTTTT. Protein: CSARQGSGTGELFF.

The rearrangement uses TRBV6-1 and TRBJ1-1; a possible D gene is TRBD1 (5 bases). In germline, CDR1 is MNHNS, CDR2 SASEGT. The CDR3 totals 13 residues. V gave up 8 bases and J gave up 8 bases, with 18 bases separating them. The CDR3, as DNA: TGTGCCAGCCAAAAGGGAAGAAGGGACGAAGCTTTCTTT. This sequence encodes CASQKGRRDEAFF.

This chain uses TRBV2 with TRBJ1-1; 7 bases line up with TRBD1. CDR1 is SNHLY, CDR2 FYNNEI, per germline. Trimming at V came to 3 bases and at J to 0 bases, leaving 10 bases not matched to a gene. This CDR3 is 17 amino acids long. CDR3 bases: TGTGCCAGCAGTGACCCTGACAGGGAAGCGATGAACACTGAAGCTTTCTTT. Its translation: CASSDPDREAMNTEAFF.

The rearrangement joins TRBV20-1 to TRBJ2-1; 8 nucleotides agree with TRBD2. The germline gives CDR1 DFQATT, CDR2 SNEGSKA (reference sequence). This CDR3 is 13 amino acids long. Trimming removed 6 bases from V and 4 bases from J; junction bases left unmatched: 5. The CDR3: CSAPGGDYNEQFF. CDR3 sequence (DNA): TGCAGTGCCCCGGGGGGGGATTACAATGAGCAGTTCTTC.

The CDR3 bases are TGTGCCAGCAGCGTACAGGGTCGCACTGAAGCTTTCTTT. Protein sequence: CASSVQGRTEAFF. This sequence joins TRBV9 and TRBJ1-1; D might be TRBD1 (5 bases). The CDR3 covers 13 residues. V was trimmed by 1 base and J by 4 bases, leaving 8 bases between them. CDR1 and CDR2 (germline): SGDLS, YYNGEE.

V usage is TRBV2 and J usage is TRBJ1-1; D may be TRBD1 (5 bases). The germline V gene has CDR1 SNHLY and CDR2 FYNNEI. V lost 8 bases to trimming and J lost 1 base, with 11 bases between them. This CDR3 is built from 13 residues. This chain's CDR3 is CASWGGANTEAFF. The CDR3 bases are TGTGCCAGCTGGGGAGGGGCGAACACTGAAGCTTTCTTT.

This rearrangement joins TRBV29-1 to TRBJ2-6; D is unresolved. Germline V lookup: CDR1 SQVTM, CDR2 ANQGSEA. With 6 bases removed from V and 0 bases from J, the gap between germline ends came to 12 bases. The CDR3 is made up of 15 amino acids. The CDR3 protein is CSVDDRSSGANVLTF. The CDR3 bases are TGCAGCGTCGACGATCGAAGCTCTGGGGCCAACGTCCTGACTTTC. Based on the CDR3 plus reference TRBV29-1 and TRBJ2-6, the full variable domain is SAVISQKPSRDICQRGTSLTIQCQVDSQVTMMFWYRQQPGQSLTLIATANQGSEATYESGFVIDKFPISRPNLTFSTLTVSNMSPEDSSIYLCSVDDRSSGANVLTFGAGSRLTVL.

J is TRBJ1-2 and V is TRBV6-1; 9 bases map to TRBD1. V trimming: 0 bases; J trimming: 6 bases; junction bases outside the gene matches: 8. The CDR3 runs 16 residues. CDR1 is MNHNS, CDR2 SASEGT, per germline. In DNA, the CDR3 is TGTGCCAGCAGTGAAGCGGGGGACAGGGTTAGCAATGGCTACACCTTC. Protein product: CASSEAGDRVSNGYTF.

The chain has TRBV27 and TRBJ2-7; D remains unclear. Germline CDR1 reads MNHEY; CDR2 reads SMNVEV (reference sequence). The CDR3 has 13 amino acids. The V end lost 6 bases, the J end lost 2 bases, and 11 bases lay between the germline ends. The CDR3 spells CASSRRGTYEQYV. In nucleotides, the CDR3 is TGTGCCAGCAGCAGGCGTGGGACCTACGAGCAGTACGTC.

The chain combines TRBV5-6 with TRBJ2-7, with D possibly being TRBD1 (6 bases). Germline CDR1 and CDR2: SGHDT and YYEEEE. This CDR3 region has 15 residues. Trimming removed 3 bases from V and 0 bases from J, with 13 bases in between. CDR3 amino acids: CASSYRVTPSYEQYF. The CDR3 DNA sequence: TGTGCCAGCAGCTACAGGGTAACTCCCTCCTACGAGCAGTACTTC.

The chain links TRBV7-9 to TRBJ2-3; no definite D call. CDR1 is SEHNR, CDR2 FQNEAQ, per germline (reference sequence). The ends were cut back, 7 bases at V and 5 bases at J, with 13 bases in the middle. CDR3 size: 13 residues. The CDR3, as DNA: TGTGCCAGCACCCTAGGGCGGAGAGATACGCAGTATTTT. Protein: CASTLGRRDTQYF.

CDR3 region: CASSQVKPAYNEQFF. The CDR3 nucleotides read TGTGCCAGCAGCCAAGTCAAGCCGGCCTACAATGAGCAGTTCTTC. The rearrangement uses TRBV3-1 and TRBJ2-1; D uncertain. Deletions cut 1 base from V and 2 bases from J, with 9 bases between. Germline V gene lookup returns CDR1 LGHDT and CDR2 YNNKEL (reference sequence). CDR3 length equals 15 residues.

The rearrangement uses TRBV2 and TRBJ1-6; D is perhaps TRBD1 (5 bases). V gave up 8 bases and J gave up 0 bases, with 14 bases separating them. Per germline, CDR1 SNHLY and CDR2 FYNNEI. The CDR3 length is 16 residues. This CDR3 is CASGRDGSSYNSPLHF. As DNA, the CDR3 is TGTGCCAGCGGGAGGGACGGAAGCTCCTATAATTCACCCCTCCACTTT.